This is a list of T cell receptor beta chains from one sample in a study of T cells expressing NK-cell markers. TCRdb re-called the 5' RACE reads; one entry per CDR3 protein, DNA not given. The sample features some 150,000 distinct CDR3 sequences, with about 12% in its top ten. The sample consisted of blood T cells: a sorted CD56 or NKG2C T cell subset, CD4+ or CD8+ T cells, or bulk PBMC T cells (not recorded which). These receptors all stem from a man aged 18-30 years in good health. Both conserved end residues are part of each CDR3.

TRBJ2-3 | TRBV5-1 | CASSTYGGPSTDTQYF
TRBJ2-1 | TRBV10-1 | CASSDPWTSGSSYNEQFF
TRBJ1-3 | TRBV4-3 | CASSPYDGDPGNTIYF
TRBJ2-7 | TRBV20-1 | CSAPRDTSYEQYF
TRBJ1-1 | TRBV27 | CASSFTTGNTEAFF
TRBJ2-3 | TRBV7-9 | CASSPVSGGNTDTQYF
TRBJ2-3 | TRBV4-1 | CASSQAPRGDTQYF
TRBJ2-7 | TRBV7-3 | CASSRSGWESEQYF
TRBJ2-1 | TRBV13 | CATYQTGTVSYNEQFF
TRBJ2-1 | TRBV30 | CAWSEGSGEQFF
TRBJ2-1 | TRBV29-1 | CSGQGTYNEQFF
TRBJ2-1 | TRBV2 | CASSGGNQKDNEQFF
TRBJ2-3 | TRBV27 | CASSFLDTTDTQYF
TRBJ2-7 | TRBV3-1 | CASSQEWRDATSYEQYF
TRBJ2-1 | TRBV19 | CASSIGGRYNEQFF
TRBJ1-2 | TRBV27 | CASSHAPGQGDYGYTF
TRBJ2-7 | TRBV7-6 | CASSLGETYEQYF